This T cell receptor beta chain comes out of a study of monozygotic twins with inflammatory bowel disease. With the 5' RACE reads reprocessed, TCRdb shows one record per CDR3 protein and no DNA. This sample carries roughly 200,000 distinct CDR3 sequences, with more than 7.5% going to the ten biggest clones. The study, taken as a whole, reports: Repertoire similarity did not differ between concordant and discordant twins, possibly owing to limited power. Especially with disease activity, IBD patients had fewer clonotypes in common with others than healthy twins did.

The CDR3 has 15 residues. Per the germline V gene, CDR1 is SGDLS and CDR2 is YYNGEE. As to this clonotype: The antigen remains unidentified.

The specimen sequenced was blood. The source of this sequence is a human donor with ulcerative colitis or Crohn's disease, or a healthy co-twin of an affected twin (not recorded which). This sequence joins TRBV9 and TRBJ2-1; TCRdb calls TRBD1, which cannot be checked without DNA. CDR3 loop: CASNAGDSSYNEQFF.